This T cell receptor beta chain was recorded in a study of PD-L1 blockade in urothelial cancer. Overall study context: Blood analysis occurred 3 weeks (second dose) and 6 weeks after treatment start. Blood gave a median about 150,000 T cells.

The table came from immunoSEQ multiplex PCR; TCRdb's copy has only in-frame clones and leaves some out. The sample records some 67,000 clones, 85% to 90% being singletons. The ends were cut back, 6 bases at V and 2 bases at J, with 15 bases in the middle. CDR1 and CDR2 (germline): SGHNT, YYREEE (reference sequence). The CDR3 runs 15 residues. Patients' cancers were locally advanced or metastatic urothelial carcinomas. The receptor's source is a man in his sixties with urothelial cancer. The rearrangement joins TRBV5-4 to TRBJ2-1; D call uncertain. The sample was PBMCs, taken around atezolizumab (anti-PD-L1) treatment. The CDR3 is CASTNRRAPYNEQFF. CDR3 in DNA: TGTGCCAGCACCAACCGAAGAGCCCCCTACAATGAGCAGTTCTTC.